The 9 T cell receptor beta chains listed next were all sequenced from one sample in a study of blood T cell repertoires in COVID-19. Data came from immunoSEQ multiplex PCR; TCRdb stores just in-frame clones and leaves some out. The sample lists 250,000 or so clones, over 80% occurring once. Sequencing input: peripheral blood. These receptors all stem from a woman aged 40-49 years who had recovered from COVID-19.

CDR3 DNA sequence: TGTGCCAGCAGCCCCTGGCCCGTGAAAACCCCAGAGACCCAGTACTTC. Amino acids: CASSPWPVKTPETQYF. The chain joins TRBV9 to TRBJ2-5; D is unclear. Per the germline V gene, CDR1 is SGDLS and CDR2 is YYNGEE. The CDR3 extends over 16 amino acids. V shed 4 bases and J shed 4 bases, with 20 bases lying between them.

This chain links TRBV3-1 (or the pseudogene TRBV3-2) with TRBJ2-3; 10 bases map to TRBD1. V shed 1 base, J shed 5 bases, and the junction held 9 bases outside the gene matches. Germline lookup yields CDR1 LGHDT and CDR2 YNNKEL (reference sequence). This CDR3 is built from 17 residues. CDR3 amino acids: CASSQALTGGWGDTQYF. In nucleotides, the CDR3 is TGTGCCAGCAGCCAAGCGTTGACAGGGGGCTGGGGAGATACGCAGTATTTT.

The chain joins TRBV19 to TRBJ2-4; weak D call: TRBD1 (6 bases). The CDR3 extends over 18 amino acids. V was trimmed by 3 bases and J by 0 bases, leaving 18 bases between them. The germline V gene has CDR1 LNHDA and CDR2 SQIVND (reference sequence). The DNA of the CDR3 is TGTGCCAGTAGTATCGCCCCTTTTCGACAGGTAGCCAAAAACATTCAGTACTTC. Amino acid sequence: CASSIAPFRQVAKNIQYF. Together with reference TRBV19 and TRBJ2-4, the CDR3 gives the full variable domain: DGGITQSPKYLFRKEGQNVTLSCEQNLNHDAMYWYRQDPGQGLRLIYYSQIVNDFQKGDIAEGYSVSREKKESFPLTVTSAQKNPTAFYLCASSIAPFRQVAKNIQYFGAGTRLSVL.

The J gene is TRBJ2-1, the V gene TRBV19; D remains unclear. Trimming left V 5 bases short and J 6 bases short, with 8 bases between. In germline, CDR1 is LNHDA, CDR2 SQIVND (reference sequence). The CDR3 is made up of 12 amino acids. The CDR3 sequence is CASSLYSNEQFF. The CDR3 bases are TGTGCCAGTAGTTTATACAGCAATGAGCAGTTCTTC.

In DNA, the CDR3 is TGTGCTACGCAGGGGGCCGGGAATTCACCCCTCCACTTT. It translates to CATQGAGNSPLHF. This chain joins TRBV19 and TRBJ1-6; 8 bases map to TRBD1. The CDR3 consists of 13 residues. The germline V gene has CDR1 LNHDA and CDR2 SQIVND (reference sequence).

This sequence joins TRBV7-9 and TRBJ1-1; TRBD1 is a possible D gene (6 bases). This CDR3 has 13 amino acids. The germline V gene has CDR1 SEHNR and CDR2 FQNEAQ (reference sequence). The V gene lost 4 bases and the J gene lost 4 bases, with 10 bases spanning the gap. DNA of the CDR3: TGTGCCAGCAGCTGGTACAGGGTCACTGAAGCTTTCTTT. It yields the protein CASSWYRVTEAFF.

The rearrangement links TRBV30 to TRBJ2-1; TRBD1 agrees at 9 bases. Germline loops: CDR1 GTSNPN, CDR2 SVGIG (reference sequence). V trimming: 7 bases; J trimming: 3 bases; junction bases outside the gene matches: 4. The CDR3 covers 13 residues. For the CDR3, the DNA is TGTGCCTTACAGGGGGCTGACTACAATGAGCAGTTCTTC. Amino acids: CALQGADYNEQFF. Looking up the rest from reference TRBV30 and TRBJ2-1 gives the full variable domain: SQTIHQWPATLVQPVGSPLSLECTVEGTSNPNLYWYRQAAGRGLQLLFYSVGIGQISSEVPQNLSASRPQDRQFILSSKKLLLSDSGFYLCALQGADYNEQFFGPGTRLTVL.

The chain is built from TRBV10-1 and TRBJ2-5, with D possibly matching TRBD2 (6 bases). V was shortened by 5 bases and J by 3 bases, with 16 bases between the two germline ends. The CDR3 has 15 amino acids. Germline CDR1 and CDR2: WNHNN and SYGVQD (reference sequence). This CDR3 is CASSRGGTQKETQYF. CDR3 in DNA: TGCGCCAGCAGTAGGGGAGGCACCCAGAAAGAGACCCAGTACTTC.

The CDR3 region is CASNPGWSTEAFF. The CDR3 DNA reads TGTGCCAGCAATCCAGGGTGGAGCACTGAAGCTTTCTTT. The chain combines TRBV28 with TRBJ1-1, with a weak D call TRBD1 (5 bases). Germline values: CDR1 MDHEN, CDR2 SYDVKM. CDR3 size: 13 residues. Trimming cost V 7 bases and J 4 bases, with 13 bases left between them.